This T cell receptor beta chain was recorded in a study of blood T cell repertoires in COVID-19. Study summary: Cohort 3 recovered donors had two negative PCRs, clearance, or symptom resolution.

Trimming cost V 3 bases and J 6 bases; bases outside gene matches: 7. CDR3 length equals 15 residues. Germline V CDR1 and CDR2: SGHRS, YFSETQ. Enrolled through a virtual design, the participants were between roughly 18 and 90 years of age and came from under 25 US areas. Participant reports of clinical history set cohort assignment. In the original processing: Estimation of nucleated cell counts relied on the amplification of reference gene primers. Using immunoSEQ multiplex PCR, the repertoire was profiled, and TCRdb retains in-frame clones only, with some absent. That table supplies the V and J calls and clone size; D and trimming were determined from the DNA. The sample holds fewer than 250,000 clones, about 88% seen once.

What was sequenced was PBMCs or T cells enriched from blood (not recorded which). This clonotype was sampled from a woman aged 40-49 years in a cohort exposed to, infected with or recovered from COVID-19 (not recorded which). The chain recombines TRBV5-1 with TRBJ2-1; 9 bases are a match to TRBD2. DNA of the CDR3: TGCGCCAGCAGCTGGGGACTAGCACACCTCAATGAGCAGTTCTTC. Translating gives CASSWGLAHLNEQFF.